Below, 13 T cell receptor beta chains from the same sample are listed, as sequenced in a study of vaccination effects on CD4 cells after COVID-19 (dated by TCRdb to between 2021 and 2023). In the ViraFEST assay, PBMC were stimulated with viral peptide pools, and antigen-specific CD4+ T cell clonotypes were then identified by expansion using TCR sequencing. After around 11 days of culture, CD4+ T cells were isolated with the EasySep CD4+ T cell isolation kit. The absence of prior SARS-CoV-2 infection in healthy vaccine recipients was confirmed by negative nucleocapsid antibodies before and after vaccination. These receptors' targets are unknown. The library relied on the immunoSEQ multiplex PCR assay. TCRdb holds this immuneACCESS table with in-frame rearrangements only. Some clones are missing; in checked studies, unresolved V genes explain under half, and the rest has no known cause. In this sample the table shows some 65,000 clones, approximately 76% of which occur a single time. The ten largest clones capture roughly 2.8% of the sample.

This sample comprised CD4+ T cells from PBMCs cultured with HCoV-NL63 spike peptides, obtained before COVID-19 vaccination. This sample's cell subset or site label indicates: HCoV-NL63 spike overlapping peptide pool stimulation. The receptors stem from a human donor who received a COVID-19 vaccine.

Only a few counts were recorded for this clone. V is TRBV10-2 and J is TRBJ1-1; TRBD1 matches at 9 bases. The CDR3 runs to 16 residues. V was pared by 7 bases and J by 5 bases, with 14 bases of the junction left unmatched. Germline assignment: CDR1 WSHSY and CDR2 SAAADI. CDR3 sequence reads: CASIDGGQGLGTEAFF. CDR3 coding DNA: TGCGCCAGCATAGACGGGGGACAGGGCTTGGGGACTGAAGCTTTCTTT.

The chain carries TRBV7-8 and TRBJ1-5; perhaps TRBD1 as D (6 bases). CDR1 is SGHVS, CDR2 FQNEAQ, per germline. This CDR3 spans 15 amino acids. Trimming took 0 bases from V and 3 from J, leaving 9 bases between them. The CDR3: CASSLAQGTNQPQHF. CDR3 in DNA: TGTGCCAGCAGCTTAGCACAGGGTACCAATCAGCCCCAGCATTTT.

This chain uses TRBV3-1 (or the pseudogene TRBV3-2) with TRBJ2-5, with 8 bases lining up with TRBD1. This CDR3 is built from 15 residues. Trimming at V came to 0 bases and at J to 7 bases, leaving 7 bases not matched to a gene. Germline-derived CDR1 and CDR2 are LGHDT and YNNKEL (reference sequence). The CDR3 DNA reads TGTGCCAGCAGCCAAGATCCGGACAGGGCATCGACCCAGTACTTC. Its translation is CASSQDPDRASTQYF.

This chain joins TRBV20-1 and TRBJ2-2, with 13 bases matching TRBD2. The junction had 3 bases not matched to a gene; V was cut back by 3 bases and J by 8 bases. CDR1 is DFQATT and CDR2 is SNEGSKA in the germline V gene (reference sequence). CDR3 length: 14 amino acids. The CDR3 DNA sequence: TGCAGTGCTAGTACTAGCGGGGGGGTTGGGGAGCTGTTTTTT. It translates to CSASTSGGVGELFF.

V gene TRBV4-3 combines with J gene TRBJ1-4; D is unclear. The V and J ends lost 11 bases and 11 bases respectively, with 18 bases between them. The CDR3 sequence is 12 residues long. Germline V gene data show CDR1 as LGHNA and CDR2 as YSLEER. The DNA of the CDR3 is TGCGCCCAGACTCCGATATTCGTGAAACTGTTTTTT. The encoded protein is CAQTPIFVKLFF.

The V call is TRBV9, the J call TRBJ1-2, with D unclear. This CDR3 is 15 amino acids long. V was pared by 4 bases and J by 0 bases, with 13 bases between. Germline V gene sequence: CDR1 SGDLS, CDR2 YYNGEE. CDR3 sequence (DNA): TGTGCCAGCAGCCCGACCGGGAGAGCTAACTATGGCTACACCTTC. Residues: CASSPTGRANYGYTF.

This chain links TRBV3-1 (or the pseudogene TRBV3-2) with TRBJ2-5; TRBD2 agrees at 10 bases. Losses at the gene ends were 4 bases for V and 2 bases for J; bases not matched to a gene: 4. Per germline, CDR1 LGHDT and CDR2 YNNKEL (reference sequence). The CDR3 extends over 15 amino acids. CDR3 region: CASSPGTSDQETQYF. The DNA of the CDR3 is TGTGCCAGCAGCCCAGGGACTAGCGATCAAGAGACCCAGTACTTC.

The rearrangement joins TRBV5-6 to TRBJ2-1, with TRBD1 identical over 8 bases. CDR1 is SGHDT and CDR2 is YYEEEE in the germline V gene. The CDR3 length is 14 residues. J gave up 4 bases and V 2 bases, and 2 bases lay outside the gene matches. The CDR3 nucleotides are TGTGCCAGCAGCTTAGGACAGGGTTACAATGAGCAGTTCTTC. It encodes CASSLGQGYNEQFF.

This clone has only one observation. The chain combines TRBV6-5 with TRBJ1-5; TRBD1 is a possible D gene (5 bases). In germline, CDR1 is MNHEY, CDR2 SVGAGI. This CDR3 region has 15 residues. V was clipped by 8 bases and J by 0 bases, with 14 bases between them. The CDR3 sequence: CASVGAGYSNQPQHF. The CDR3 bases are TGTGCCAGCGTTGGGGCCGGGTATAGCAATCAGCCCCAGCATTTT.

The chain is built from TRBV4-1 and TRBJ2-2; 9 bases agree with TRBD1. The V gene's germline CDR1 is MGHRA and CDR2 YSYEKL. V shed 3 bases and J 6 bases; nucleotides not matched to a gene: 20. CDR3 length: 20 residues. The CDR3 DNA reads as TGCGCCAGCAGCCACCCCTGGGGCTTTCCGGGACAGGGCGATCCCGGGGAGCTGTTTTTT. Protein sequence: CASSHPWGFPGQGDPGELFF.

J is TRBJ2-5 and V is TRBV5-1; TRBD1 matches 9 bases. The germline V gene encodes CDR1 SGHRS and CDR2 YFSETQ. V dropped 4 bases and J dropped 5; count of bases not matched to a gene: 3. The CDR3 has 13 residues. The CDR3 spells CASSTGTGETQYF. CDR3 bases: TGCGCCAGCAGCACCGGGACAGGGGAGACCCAGTACTTC.

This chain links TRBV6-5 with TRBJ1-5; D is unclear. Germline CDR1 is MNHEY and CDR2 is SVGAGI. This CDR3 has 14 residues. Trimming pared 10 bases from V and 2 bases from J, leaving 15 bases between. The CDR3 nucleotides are TGTGCCACCCGAGCGGGAGGTCGCAATCAGCCCCAGCATTTT. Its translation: CATRAGGRNQPQHF.

CDR3 loop: CASSEGDEYEKLFF. The CDR3 DNA reads as TGTGCCAGCAGCGAAGGAGACGAGTATGAAAAACTGTTTTTT. The chain couples TRBV6-6 to TRBJ1-4; D remains unclear. V was pared by 6 bases and J by 6 bases, with 14 bases between. The CDR3 has 14 residues. Germline V CDR1 and CDR2: MNHNY, SVGAGI (reference sequence).